One and the same sample provided the 21 T cell receptor beta chains below, sequenced in a study of brain metastases from non-small cell lung cancer. Measured with immunoSEQ multiplex PCR; TCRdb has only the in-frame clones, and not every one. The repertoire holds some 4,900 clones, 65% to 80% seen once, with roughly 6% in the top ten. Source material: primary lung tumor tissue. These receptor sequences come from a donor aged 40 or older with non-small cell lung cancer.

The V gene is TRBV14, the J gene TRBJ2-4; 9 bases are shared with TRBD1. V trimming: 0 bases; J trimming: 6 bases; junction bases outside the gene matches: 0. Germline V CDR1 and CDR2: SGHDN, FVKESK. The CDR3 runs 14 residues. The CDR3 DNA reads TGTGCCAGCAGCCAAGAGGACAGGGGAAACATTCAGTACTTC. Residues: CASSQEDRGNIQYF.

This chain connects TRBV10-3 to TRBJ1-2; no firm D call. The CDR3 extends over 12 amino acids. Germline loops: CDR1 ENHRY, CDR2 SYGVKD. Trimming took 0 bases from V and 5 from J, leaving 4 bases between them. The CDR3 DNA reads TGTGCCATCAGTGAGTCAAAGTATGGCTACACCTTC. Translating it yields CAISESKYGYTF.

J is TRBJ1-5 and V is TRBV4-1; tentatively, D is TRBD1 (6 bases). The CDR3 is 17 residues long. The germline V and J ends were trimmed by 4 bases and 0 bases, with 16 bases remaining between them. Germline loops: CDR1 MGHRA, CDR2 YSYEKL. Here the CDR3 DNA reads TGCGCCAGCAGCCCCCGGGGGAGGGGGAATAGCAATCAGCCCCAGCATTTT. Its protein product is CASSPRGRGNSNQPQHF.

The chain carries TRBV19 and TRBJ1-2, with a tentative D call TRBD1 (5 bases). Germline CDR1 is LNHDA and CDR2 is SQIVND (reference sequence). Trimming removed 6 bases from V and 4 bases from J, with 12 bases in between. The CDR3 is made up of 13 amino acids. The CDR3, as DNA: TGTGCCAGTAGGAGGGGACGGATCTATGGCTACACCTTC. It specifies CASRRGRIYGYTF. The full variable domain, completed using reference TRBV19 and TRBJ1-2, is DGGITQSPKYLFRKEGQNVTLSCEQNLNHDAMYWYRQDPGQGLRLIYYSQIVNDFQKGDIAEGYSVSREKKESFPLTVTSAQKNPTAFYLCASRRGRIYGYTFGSGTRLTVV.

This rearrangement joins TRBV7-9 to TRBJ2-3, with 9 bases fitting TRBD1. From germline, CDR1 is SEHNR and CDR2 FQNEAQ (reference sequence). The CDR3 contains 16 residues. J gave up 2 bases and V 5 bases, and 8 bases lay outside the gene matches. CDR3 sequence reads: CASSRSGTGTTDTQYF. CDR3 bases: TGTGCCAGCAGCCGCTCCGGGACAGGGACCACAGATACGCAGTATTTT.

Turning to this clone: The same CDR3 is also encoded by other DNA sequences in this sample. This chain connects TRBV27 to TRBJ2-1; D is uncertain. Germline loops: CDR1 MNHEY, CDR2 SMNVEV (reference sequence). The ends were cut back, 3 bases at V and 9 bases at J, with 9 bases in the middle. This CDR3 region has 12 residues. The CDR3 spells CASSFARREQFF. Here the CDR3 DNA reads TGTGCCAGCAGTTTCGCCCGCCGTGAGCAGTTCTTC.

This clone has just a few counts. The chain carries TRBV12-5 and TRBJ1-2; tentatively, D is TRBD1 (5 bases). Between the trimmed V and J ends, which lost 4 bases and 5 bases, there was a span of 11 bases. CDR3 length equals 13 residues. In germline, CDR1 is LGHNT, CDR2 FRNRAP. The CDR3 DNA sequence: TGTGCTAGTGGTTGGCAGGGTGGGTATGGCTACACCTTC. Translation gives CASGWQGGYGYTF.

This clone appeared a few times. The same CDR3 arises from other DNA sequences in this sample as well. The genes are TRBV6-5 and TRBJ1-1; perhaps TRBD1 as D (5 bases). Trimming shortened V by 2 bases and J by 11 bases, and 18 bases separated the two germline ends. Germline V CDR1 and CDR2: MNHEY, SVGAGI. The CDR3 has 14 amino acids. The CDR3 nucleotides read TGTGCCAGCAGTTACGCCGGGGACCGGGACGCGGCTTTCTTT. It codes for CASSYAGDRDAAFF.

This chain links TRBV5-1 with TRBJ2-1, with D tentatively TRBD2 (5 bases). CDR1 is SGHRS, CDR2 YFSETQ, per germline. Trimming took 1 base from V and 6 from J, leaving 8 bases between them. This CDR3 spans 13 amino acids. The CDR3: CASSLLEVNEQFF. CDR3 sequence (DNA): TGCGCCAGCAGCTTGCTGGAGGTCAATGAGCAGTTCTTC.

The genes are TRBV6-5 and TRBJ2-1; unclear D gene. Germline lookup yields CDR1 MNHEY and CDR2 SVGAGI. The CDR3 loop spans 14 amino acids. The V and J ends lost 0 bases and 6 bases respectively, with 9 bases between them. In DNA form, the CDR3 reads TGTGCCAGCAGTTACTCGGGCTACACCAATGAGCAGTTCTTC. Its protein is CASSYSGYTNEQFF.

The chain links TRBV3-1 (or the pseudogene TRBV3-2) to TRBJ2-3; 7 bases are shared with TRBD1. The V gene end was trimmed by 4 bases and the J gene end by 2 bases; junction bases not matched to a gene: 6. The CDR3 is made up of 15 amino acids. CDR1 and CDR2 from the germline V gene are LGHDT and YNNKEL (reference sequence). CDR3 amino acids: CASSRQGASTDTQYF. The CDR3 DNA sequence: TGTGCCAGCAGCCGACAGGGAGCTTCCACAGATACGCAGTATTTT.

V is TRBV18 and J is TRBJ1-3; maybe TRBD1 (5 bases). Germline assignment: CDR1 KGHSH and CDR2 LQKENI. Trimming took 3 bases from V and 6 from J, leaving 12 bases between them. There are 14 residues in the CDR3. Written as DNA, the CDR3 is TGTGCCAGCTCACCGAGACAGCCTTTAAACACCATATATTTT. It specifies CASSPRQPLNTIYF.

CDR3 loop: CASSLLGLTDTQYF. As DNA, the CDR3 is TGTGCCAGCAGCTTACTGGGCTTGACAGATACGCAGTATTTT. V is TRBV7-2 and J is TRBJ2-3, with D unclear. CDR1 SGHTA and CDR2 FQGNSA come from the germline V gene. The CDR3 sequence is 14 residues long. Trimming pared 2 bases from V and 3 bases from J, leaving 9 bases between.

The rearrangement uses TRBV9 and TRBJ2-5; the match to TRBD2 covers 10 bases. CDR1 SGDLS and CDR2 YYNGEE come from the germline V gene. The CDR3 contains 15 residues. V lost 1 base to trimming and J lost 1 base; unmatched junction nucleotides: 1. DNA of the CDR3: TGTGCCAGCAGCGTACTAGCGGGGGCCCAAGAGACCCAGTACTTC. Protein sequence: CASSVLAGAQETQYF.

V usage is TRBV4-2 and J usage is TRBJ1-3; D is undetermined. Between the trimmed V and J ends, which lost 1 base and 4 bases, there was a span of 11 bases. The germline gives CDR1 LGHNA, CDR2 YNFKEQ. The CDR3 has 15 residues. The CDR3: CASSQAQATGNTIYF. Here the CDR3 DNA reads TGTGCCAGCAGCCAAGCCCAAGCTACCGGAAACACCATATATTTT.

Of note for this clone: A much larger clone lies a single base off, so this may be a read error. The chain links TRBV2 to TRBJ2-1, with 13 nucleotides matching TRBD2. The germline CDR1 and CDR2 sequences are SNHLY and FYNNEI. V was clipped by 4 bases and J by 10 bases; unmatched bases: 10. The CDR3 length is 16 residues. CDR3 in amino acids: CASSGRTSGGLTEQFF. In DNA form, the CDR3 reads TGTGCCAGCAGTGGAAGGACTAGCGGGGGTCTTACGGAGCAGTTCTTC.

The CDR3 spells CASSLGTSGASYEQYF. The CDR3, as DNA: TGCGCCAGCAGCTTGGGGACTAGCGGGGCCTCCTACGAGCAGTACTTC. The chain links TRBV5-1 to TRBJ2-7; 12 bases are a match to TRBD2. The CDR3 totals 16 residues. Germline values: CDR1 SGHRS, CDR2 YFSETQ. The junction had 1 base not matched to a gene; V was cut back by 0 bases and J by 0 bases.

Here the CDR3 reads CAGTGEGGGYTF. CDR3 in DNA: TGTGCCGGTACAGGGGAGGGAGGTGGCTACACCTTC. V is TRBV19 and J is TRBJ1-2, with 7 nucleotides matching TRBD1. The V and J ends lost 11 bases and 7 bases, in that order; junction bases with no gene match: 10. This CDR3 is 12 amino acids long. Germline loops: CDR1 LNHDA, CDR2 SQIVND (reference sequence).

This chain links TRBV7-8 with TRBJ2-7; D is unresolved. Trimming took 5 bases from V and 3 from J, leaving 8 bases between them. Germline V CDR1 and CDR2: SGHVS, FQNEAQ. The CDR3 runs to 12 residues. CDR3 in amino acids: CASSRIDYEQYF. The CDR3 region has the DNA TGTGCCAGCAGCCGGATAGACTACGAGCAGTACTTC.

The CDR3 DNA is TGTGCCAGCAGTCATAGAGGAGGGGAGTTCACAGATACGCAGTATTTT. Residues: CASSHRGGEFTDTQYF. The V gene is TRBV7-6, the J gene TRBJ2-3; maybe TRBD2 (6 bases). In germline, CDR1 is SGHVS, CDR2 FNYEAQ. The CDR3 has 16 amino acids. V lost 6 bases to trimming and J lost 2 bases, with 18 bases between them.

V and J are TRBV24-1 and TRBJ1-2; 9 positions match TRBD1. After removal of 4 bases from V and 4 bases from J, the junction contained 3 bases not matched to a gene. The CDR3 contains 14 residues. Germline CDR1 KGHDR, CDR2 SFDVKD. The CDR3 region has the DNA TGTGCCACCAGTGACCCGGGACAGGGCTATGGCTACACCTTC. This translates into CATSDPGQGYGYTF.